These T cell receptor beta chains were read from a single sample in a study of CD8+CD57+ T cells in acquired aplastic anemia. One entry per CDR3 protein, called by TCRdb with MiXCR from the reads. The sample shows a few hundred thousand distinct CDR3 sequences, under 80% of them seen only once. Material: sorted CD4+, CD8+, or CD8+CD57+ T cells (not recorded which) from PBMCs. The receptors here all came from a human donor in good health, serving as a control. Both conserved end residues are part of each CDR3. A D gene is named only where the DNA matches it firmly. Rows give clone size only sometimes, using once, few, many, or a class for an expanded clone.

d_call	v_call	cdr3_length	clone_size	j_call	cdr3_aa	cdr3_nt
NA	TRBV2	15	many	TRBJ2-7	CASSNVGLDSYEQYF	TGTGCCAGCAGCAACGTTGGACTCGACTCCTACGAGCAGTACTTC
NA	TRBV20-1	12	once	TRBJ2-7	CIARVVGEVQYF	TGCATTGCTAGAGTGGTGGGAGAGGTGCAGTACTTC
NA	TRBV5-6	15	NA	TRBJ2-3	CASSLAQGPTDTQYF	TGTGCCAGCAGCTTGGCCCAGGGGCCCACAGATACGCAGTATTTT
NA	TRBV20-1	15	NA	TRBJ2-1	CSARKGESSYNEQFF	TGCAGTGCTAGAAAAGGGGAGTCCTCCTACAATGAGCAGTTCTTC
TRBD1	TRBV6-2/TRBV6-3	13	many	TRBJ2-7	CASSTATGDEQYF	TGTGCCAGCAGTACGGCAACAGGGGACGAGCAGTACTTC
NA	TRBV7-9	14	NA	TRBJ2-7	CASSSGYEEFFGQF	NA
NA	TRBV7-2	14	NA	TRBJ1-2	CASSSPGTDDGYTF	TGTGCCAGCAGCTCGCCTGGGACTGACGATGGCTACACCTTC
NA	TRBV9	16	NA	TRBJ2-2	CASSVETNGAGGELFF	TGTGCCAGCAGCGTAGAGACGAACGGGGCCGGCGGGGAGCTGTTTTTT
NA	TRBV2	16	NA	TRBJ1-1	CASSVSGLVYGTEAFF	TGTGCCAGCAGCGTGTCGGGACTAGTCTACGGGACTGAAGCTTTCTTT
NA	TRBV5-1	13	NA	TRBJ1-5	CASSLNGDQPQHF	TGCGCCAGCAGCTTGAATGGGGATCAGCCCCAGCATTTT
NA	TRBV7-2	13	NA	TRBJ1-2	CASTVGRYYGYSF	TGTGCCAGCACCGTAGGTCGTTACTATGGCTACAGCTTT
NA	TRBV9	14	NA	TRBJ1-1	CASSAGRGNTQSFF	TGTGCCAGCAGCGCAGGTCGCGGGAATACGCAGTCTTTCTTT
NA	TRBV9	13	NA	TRBJ1-5	CASSIQNGEQFHF	TGTGCCAGCAGCATCCAAAATGGTGAGCAGTTCCACTTT
NA	TRBV7-3	14	NA	TRBJ1-5	CASSSTGEDHTQHF	TGTGCCAGCAGCTCCACGGGGGAGGATCATACGCAGCATTTT
NA	TRBV9	13	NA	TRBJ1-1	CASSPDSDSEAFF	TGCGCCAGCAGCCCCGACAGCGACTCTGAAGCTTTCTTT
NA	TRBV7-8	16	NA	TRBJ1-3	CASSRVGSAAEDLIYF	TGTGCCAGCAGCCGGGTAGGGAGCGCGGCCGAAGACCTGATATACTTT
NA	TRBV7-2	14	NA	TRBJ1-1	CASSSLRGATEAFF	TGTGCCAGCAGCTCTCTGAGGGGAGCGACTGAAGCTTTCTTT
NA	TRBV20-1	13	many	TRBJ1-5	CSASFGRNQPQHF	TGCAGTGCTAGCTTCGGGCGCAATCAGCCCCAGCATTTT
NA	TRBV12-3/TRBV12-4	12	NA	TRBJ2-7	CASRSNGYEQYF	TGTGCCAGCAGAAGTAATGGGTACGAGCAGTACTTC
NA	TRBV24-1	12	few	TRBJ1-2	CATSDFGDGYTF	TGTGCCACCAGTGATTTCGGGGATGGCTACACCTTC